What follows are 17 T cell receptor beta chains derived from one specimen sequenced in a study of T cell changes during pregnancy in multiple sclerosis. Clones were sequenced by immunoSEQ multiplex PCR, and TCRdb holds only the in-frame ones, with some missing. The table lists tens of thousands of clones, roughly 91% of them singletons, with roughly 5.7% in the top ten. Material: CD8+ T cells from peripheral blood mononuclear cells, obtained before pregnancy. These receptors were obtained from a female donor with multiple sclerosis, enrolled in a pregnancy study.

The gene calls are TRBV5-6 and TRBJ1-2; 8 bases agree with TRBD1. The V and J ends lost 3 bases and 0 bases, in that order; junction bases with no gene match: 10. In germline, CDR1 is SGHDT, CDR2 YYEEEE. The CDR3 contains 17 residues. In DNA form, the CDR3 reads TGTGCCAGCAGCTCGGGGACAGGATACTCGCCTAACTATGGCTACACCTTC. Protein sequence: CASSSGTGYSPNYGYTF.

J is TRBJ2-7 and V is TRBV7-8; 10 nucleotides match TRBD2. Unmatched junction bases numbered 4, after V lost 1 base and J lost 4 bases. CDR1 and CDR2 (germline): SGHVS, FQNEAQ. The CDR3 consists of 15 residues. The CDR3: CASSLGLAGAYEQYF. For the CDR3, the DNA is TGTGCCAGCAGCTTAGGGCTAGCGGGGGCTTACGAGCAGTACTTC.

A note on this clone: In the same sample, other DNA sequences code for this CDR3. The chain has TRBV27 and TRBJ2-1; perhaps TRBD2 as D (6 bases). The CDR3 runs to 12 residues. V lost 3 bases and J 7 bases, leaving 7 bases between the germline ends. Germline lookup yields CDR1 MNHEY and CDR2 SMNVEV (reference sequence). CDR3 DNA: TGTGCCAGCAGTTTTGGGGGGAATGAGCAGTTCTTC. As protein: CASSFGGNEQFF.

V usage is TRBV28 and J usage is TRBJ2-7; TRBD2 agrees at 7 bases. This CDR3 comprises 15 residues. J was trimmed by 2 bases and V by 6 bases; bases with no gene match: 10. The V gene's germline CDR1 is MDHEN and CDR2 SYDVKM. As DNA, the CDR3 is TGTGCCAGCAGCAAGTTAGCGGGCAACCCCTACGAGCAGTACTTC. It codes for CASSKLAGNPYEQYF.

The genes are TRBV6-6 and TRBJ1-2; D unclear. Trimming stripped 0 bases from V and 1 base from J, with 6 bases between. The CDR3 loop spans 14 amino acids. Germline CDR1 is MNHNY and CDR2 is SVGAGI (reference sequence). CDR3 coding DNA: TGTGCCAGCAGTTACTCTGCAGGTAACTATGGCTACACCTTC. Protein product: CASSYSAGNYGYTF.

This chain joins TRBV5-6 and TRBJ1-2; 11 bases map to TRBD1. The germline CDR1 and CDR2 sequences are SGHDT and YYEEEE. V lost 3 bases and J lost 7; bases outside the gene matches: 2. This CDR3 has 13 amino acids. CDR3 nucleotide sequence: TGTGCCAGCAGCTACGGGACAGGGGGTGGCTACACCTTC. Translation gives CASSYGTGGGYTF.

The chain recombines TRBV16 with TRBJ2-5; the D gene is possibly TRBD1 (6 bases). The CDR3 totals 16 residues. From germline, CDR1 is KGHSY and CDR2 FQNENV. V was cut by 2 bases and J by 5 bases, with 18 bases left in between. The CDR3 nucleotides read TGTGCCAGCAGCCAAATCAGGACAGTTCTGTGGGAGACCCAGTACTTC. Protein sequence: CASSQIRTVLWETQYF.

The chain uses TRBV18 and TRBJ1-2; 11 bases fit TRBD1. Germline CDR1 reads KGHSH; CDR2 reads LQKENI. Unmatched junction bases numbered 10, after V lost 4 bases and J lost 6 bases. There are 16 residues in the CDR3. CDR3 in amino acids: CASSLLPGQGADGYTF. The CDR3 DNA is TGTGCCAGCTCACTACTCCCAGGACAGGGGGCTGATGGCTACACCTTC.

Comments on this clone: Other DNA sequences of this sample code for an identical CDR3. J is TRBJ1-1 and V is TRBV7-6; possibly TRBD1 for D (6 bases). Deletions cut 4 bases from V and 0 bases from J, with 12 bases between. Germline V gene data show CDR1 as SGHVS and CDR2 as FNYEAQ. The CDR3 is 15 residues long. The CDR3, as DNA: TGTGCCAGCAGCTCAGGGCAGGGGATGAACACTGAAGCTTTCTTT. It is translated as CASSSGQGMNTEAFF.

The chain couples TRBV29-1 to TRBJ2-2; D call uncertain. Germline V gene lookup returns CDR1 SQVTM and CDR2 ANQGSEA. V was pared by 2 bases and J by 6 bases, with 7 bases between. This CDR3 contains 12 residues. The CDR3 here is CSVESLAGELFF. In DNA form, the CDR3 reads TGCAGCGTTGAATCGCTAGCCGGGGAGCTGTTTTTT.

This clone showed up just a few times. The chain is built from TRBV29-1 and TRBJ2-3; D not resolved. Trimming took off 5 bases at V and 4 bases at J, with 16 bases between the two ends. Germline values: CDR1 SQVTM, CDR2 ANQGSEA. The CDR3 has 14 residues. The CDR3 protein is CSVSPEGDSDTQYF. The CDR3 nucleotides are TGCAGCGTTAGCCCAGAAGGTGACTCAGATACGCAGTATTTT.

The chain joins TRBV9 to TRBJ1-1, with 7 bases aligning to TRBD1. CDR3 length equals 16 residues. Losses at the gene ends were 4 bases for V and 0 bases for J; bases not matched to a gene: 9. Germline V gene data show CDR1 as SGDLS and CDR2 as YYNGEE. For the CDR3, the DNA is TGTGCCAGCAGCACGGGACAGTGGGGGGTGAACACTGAAGCTTTCTTT. Translating it yields CASSTGQWGVNTEAFF.

The chain links TRBV9 to TRBJ2-2, with D possibly matching TRBD1 (6 bases). This CDR3 is 14 amino acids long. Deletions cut 3 bases from V and 9 bases from J, with 15 bases between. Germline CDR1 reads SGDLS; CDR2 reads YYNGEE. DNA of the CDR3: TGTGCCAGCAGCGGACGGACAGTCGGCAGGGAGCTGTTTTTT. Its translation: CASSGRTVGRELFF.

The rearrangement joins TRBV27 to TRBJ2-5; D perhaps matches TRBD2 (6 bases). Trimming cost V 0 bases and J 6 bases, with 11 bases left between them. This CDR3 has 14 amino acids. Germline-derived CDR1 and CDR2 are MNHEY and SMNVEV (reference sequence). CDR3 residues: CASSLSLGRKTQYF. The CDR3 DNA follows: TGTGCCAGCAGTTTATCGTTGGGGAGGAAGACCCAGTACTTC.

V is TRBV7-9 and J is TRBJ1-4, with a possible D match to TRBD1 (6 bases). CDR1 SEHNR and CDR2 FQNEAQ come from the germline V gene (reference sequence). This CDR3 spans 16 amino acids. Trimming took 5 bases from V and 7 from J, leaving 20 bases between them. CDR3 loop: CASSPRLGRGGEKLFF. In nucleotides, the CDR3 is TGTGCCAGCAGCCCCCGTTTGGGGCGAGGGGGTGAAAAACTGTTTTTT.

This clone was seen a handful of times. The chain joins TRBV5-4 to TRBJ1-1; D not certain. This CDR3 contains 12 residues. Germline V gene sequence: CDR1 SGHNT, CDR2 YYREEE (reference sequence). V was trimmed by 3 bases and J by 1 base, leaving 4 bases between them. DNA for the CDR3: TGTGCCAGCAGCTCATCGAACACTGAAGCTTTCTTT. Its translation: CASSSSNTEAFF. Together with reference TRBV5-4 and TRBJ1-1, the CDR3 gives the full variable domain: ETGVTQSPTHLIKTRGQQVTLRCSSQSGHNTVSWYQQALGQGPQFIFQYYREEENGRGNFPPRFSGLQFPNYSSELNVNALELDDSALYLCASSSSNTEAFFGQGTRLTVV.

The chain has TRBV29-1 and TRBJ2-7; weak D call: TRBD1 (5 bases). From germline, CDR1 is SQVTM and CDR2 ANQGSEA. The germline V and J ends were trimmed by 1 base and 3 bases, with 13 bases remaining between them. This CDR3 is 14 amino acids long. CDR3 bases: TGCAGCGTTGAAGCAGGGCAAACCAACTACGAGCAGTACTTC. Its translation: CSVEAGQTNYEQYF.